This T cell receptor (beta chain) comes out of a study of blood T cell repertoires in COVID-19. The V segment lost 8 bases and the J segment 7 bases; nucleotides outside the gene matches: 11. CDR3 length: 15 amino acids. Looked up from germline, CDR1 is MNHEY and CDR2 is SVGAGI. Under the authors' procedure: Nucleated cell number was recorded as an estimate derived from reference gene primer amplification. Libraries were prepared by immunoSEQ multiplex PCR; TCRdb keeps only in-frame clonotypes and omits some of them. That table is the source of V, J and clone size, and D and trimming were worked out from the DNA. The sample records roughly 100,000 clones, approximately 92% being singletons.

The specimen was peripheral blood. The TCR was taken from a man over 45 with active COVID-19. The chain combines TRBV6-5 with TRBJ2-1; 10 nucleotides line up with TRBD2. DNA for the CDR3: TGTGCCAGCCGTCAACTAGCGGGATTATATAATGAGCAGTTCTTC. The encoded protein is CASRQLAGLYNEQFF.